This T cell receptor beta chain was obtained from a study of blood T cell repertoires in COVID-19. From germline, CDR1 is KGHSH and CDR2 LQKENI. The CDR3 is 15 residues long. V dropped 3 bases and J dropped 7; count of bases not matched to a gene: 8. The table came from immunoSEQ multiplex PCR; TCRdb's copy has only in-frame clones and leaves some out. Of roughly 350,000 clones listed, 75% to 90% are singletons. Only a few counts were recorded for this clone. Sequencing used peripheral blood. This receptor was obtained from a woman younger than 30 with acute or convalescent COVID-19. The V call is TRBV18, the J call TRBJ1-5, with 8 bases fitting TRBD1. The CDR3 region has the DNA TGTGCCAGCTCACCTACAGGGGGTGAGGGCCAGCCCCAGCATTTT. Protein sequence: CASSPTGGEGQPQHF.